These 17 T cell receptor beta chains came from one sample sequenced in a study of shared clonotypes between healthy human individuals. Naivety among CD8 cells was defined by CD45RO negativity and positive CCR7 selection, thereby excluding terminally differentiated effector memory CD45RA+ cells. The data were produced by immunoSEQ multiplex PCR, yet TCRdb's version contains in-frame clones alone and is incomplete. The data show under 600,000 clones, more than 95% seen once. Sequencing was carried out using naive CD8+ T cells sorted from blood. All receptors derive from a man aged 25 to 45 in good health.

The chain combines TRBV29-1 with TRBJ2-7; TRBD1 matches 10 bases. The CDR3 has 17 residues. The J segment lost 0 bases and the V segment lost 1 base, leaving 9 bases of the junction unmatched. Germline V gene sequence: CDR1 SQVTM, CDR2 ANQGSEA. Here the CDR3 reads CSVEAKGQGEFSYEQYF. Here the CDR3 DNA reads TGCAGCGTTGAAGCAAAAGGACAGGGGGAGTTCTCCTACGAGCAGTACTTC.

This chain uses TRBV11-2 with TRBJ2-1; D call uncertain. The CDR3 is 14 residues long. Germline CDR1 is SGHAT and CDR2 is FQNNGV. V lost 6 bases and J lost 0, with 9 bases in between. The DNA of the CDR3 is TGTGCCAGCAGTACAACGAGCTCCTACAATGAGCAGTTCTTC. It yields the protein CASSTTSSYNEQFF. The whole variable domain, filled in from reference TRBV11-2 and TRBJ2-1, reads EAGVAQSPRYKIIEKRQSVAFWCNPISGHATLYWYQQILGQGPKLLIQFQNNGVVDDSQLPKDRFSAERLKGVDSTLKIQPAKLEDSAVYLCASSTTSSYNEQFFGPGTRLTVL.

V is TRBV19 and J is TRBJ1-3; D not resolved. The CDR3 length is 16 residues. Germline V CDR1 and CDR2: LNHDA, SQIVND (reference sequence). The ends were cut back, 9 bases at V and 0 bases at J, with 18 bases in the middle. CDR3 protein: CASNPAGPSSGNTIYF. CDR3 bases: TGTGCCAGCAACCCGGCAGGTCCCTCCTCTGGAAACACCATATATTTT.

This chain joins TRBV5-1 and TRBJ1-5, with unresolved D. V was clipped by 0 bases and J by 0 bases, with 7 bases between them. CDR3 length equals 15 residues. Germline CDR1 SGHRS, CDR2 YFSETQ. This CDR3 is CASSLDTNSNQPQHF. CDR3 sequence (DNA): TGCGCCAGCAGCTTGGATACCAATAGCAATCAGCCCCAGCATTTT.

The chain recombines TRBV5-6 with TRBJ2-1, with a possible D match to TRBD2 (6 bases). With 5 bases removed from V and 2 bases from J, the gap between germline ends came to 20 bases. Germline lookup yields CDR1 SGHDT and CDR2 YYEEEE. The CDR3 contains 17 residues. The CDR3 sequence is CASRPTGGRGAYNEQFF. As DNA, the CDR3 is TGTGCCAGCAGACCTACCGGGGGTAGGGGCGCCTACAATGAGCAGTTCTTC.

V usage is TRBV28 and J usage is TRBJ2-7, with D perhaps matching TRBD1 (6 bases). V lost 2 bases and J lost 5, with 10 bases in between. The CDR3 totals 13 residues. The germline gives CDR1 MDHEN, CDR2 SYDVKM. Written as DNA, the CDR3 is TGTGCCAGCAGTTTAAAGGGGGACCACGAGCAGTACTTC. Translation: CASSLKGDHEQYF.

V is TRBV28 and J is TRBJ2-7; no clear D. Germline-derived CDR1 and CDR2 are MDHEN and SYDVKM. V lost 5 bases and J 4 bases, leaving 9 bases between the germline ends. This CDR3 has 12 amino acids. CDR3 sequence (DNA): TGTGCCAGCAGTGCCTCCGAGTACGAGCAGTACTTC. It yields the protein CASSASEYEQYF.

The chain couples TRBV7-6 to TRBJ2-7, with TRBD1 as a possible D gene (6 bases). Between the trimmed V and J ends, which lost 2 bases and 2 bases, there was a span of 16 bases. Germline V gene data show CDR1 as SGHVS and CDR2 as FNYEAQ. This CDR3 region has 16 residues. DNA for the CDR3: TGTGCCAGCAGCTTATTATCAGGGGTTCAAGCCTACGAGCAGTACTTC. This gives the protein CASSLLSGVQAYEQYF.

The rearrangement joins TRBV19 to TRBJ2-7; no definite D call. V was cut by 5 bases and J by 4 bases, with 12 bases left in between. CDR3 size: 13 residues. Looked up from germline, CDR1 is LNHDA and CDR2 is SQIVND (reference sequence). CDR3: CASSFSPRYEQYF. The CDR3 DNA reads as TGTGCCAGTAGTTTCTCTCCTCGGTACGAGCAGTACTTC. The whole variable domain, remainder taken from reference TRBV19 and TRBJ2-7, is DGGITQSPKYLFRKEGQNVTLSCEQNLNHDAMYWYRQDPGQGLRLIYYSQIVNDFQKGDIAEGYSVSREKKESFPLTVTSAQKNPTAFYLCASSFSPRYEQYFGPGTRLTVT.

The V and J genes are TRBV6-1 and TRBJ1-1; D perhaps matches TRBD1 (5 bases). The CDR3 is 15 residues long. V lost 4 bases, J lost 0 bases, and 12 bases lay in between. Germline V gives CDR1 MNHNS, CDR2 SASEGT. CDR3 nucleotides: TGTGCCAGCAGTGCCAGGGTCAGGATGAACACTGAAGCTTTCTTT. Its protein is CASSARVRMNTEAFF.

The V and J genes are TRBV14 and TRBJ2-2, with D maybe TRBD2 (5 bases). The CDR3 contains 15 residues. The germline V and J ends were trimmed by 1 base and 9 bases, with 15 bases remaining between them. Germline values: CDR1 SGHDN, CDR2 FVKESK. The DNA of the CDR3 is TGTGCCAGCAGCCAAGTGGTGGGAGAAGCCCGGGAGCTGTTTTTT. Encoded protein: CASSQVVGEARELFF. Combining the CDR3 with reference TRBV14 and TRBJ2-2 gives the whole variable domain EAGVTQFPSHSVIEKGQTVTLRCDPISGHDNLYWYRRVMGKEIKFLLHFVKESKQDESGMPNNRFLAERTGGTYSTLKVQPAELEDSGVYFCASSQVVGEARELFFGEGSRLTVL.

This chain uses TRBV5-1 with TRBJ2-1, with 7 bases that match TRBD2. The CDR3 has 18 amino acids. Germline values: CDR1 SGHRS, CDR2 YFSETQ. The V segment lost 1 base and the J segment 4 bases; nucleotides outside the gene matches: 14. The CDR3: CASSLIARPAGEYNEQFF. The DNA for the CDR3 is TGCGCCAGCAGCTTGATCGCCAGGCCTGCGGGGGAGTACAATGAGCAGTTCTTC.

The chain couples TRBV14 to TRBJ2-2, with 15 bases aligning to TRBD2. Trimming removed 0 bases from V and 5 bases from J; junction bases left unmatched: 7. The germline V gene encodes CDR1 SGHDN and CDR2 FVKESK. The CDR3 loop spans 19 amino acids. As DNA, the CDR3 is TGTGCCAGCAGCCAAGATTGGCCCGGACTAGCGGGGGGGACCGGGGAGCTGTTTTTT. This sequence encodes CASSQDWPGLAGGTGELFF. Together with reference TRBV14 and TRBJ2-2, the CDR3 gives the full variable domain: EAGVTQFPSHSVIEKGQTVTLRCDPISGHDNLYWYRRVMGKEIKFLLHFVKESKQDESGMPNNRFLAERTGGTYSTLKVQPAELEDSGVYFCASSQDWPGLAGGTGELFFGEGSRLTVL.

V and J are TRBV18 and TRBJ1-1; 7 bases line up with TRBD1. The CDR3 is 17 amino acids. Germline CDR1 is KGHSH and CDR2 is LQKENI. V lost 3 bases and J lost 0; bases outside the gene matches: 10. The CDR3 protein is CASSPLRDSKMNTEAFF. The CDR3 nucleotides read TGTGCCAGCTCACCGTTACGGGACAGTAAAATGAACACTGAAGCTTTCTTT.

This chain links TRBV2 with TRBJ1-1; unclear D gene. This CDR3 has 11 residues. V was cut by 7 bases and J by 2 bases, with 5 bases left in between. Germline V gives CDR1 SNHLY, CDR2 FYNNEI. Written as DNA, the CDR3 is TGTGCCAGCAAGGAAAACACTGAAGCTTTCTTT. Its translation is CASKENTEAFF.

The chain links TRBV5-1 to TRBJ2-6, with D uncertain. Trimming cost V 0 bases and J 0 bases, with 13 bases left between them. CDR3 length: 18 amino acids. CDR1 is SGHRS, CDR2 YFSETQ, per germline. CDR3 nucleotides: TGCGCCAGCAGCTTGGCCGCCATGGGAAACTCTGGGGCCAACGTCCTGACTTTC. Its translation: CASSLAAMGNSGANVLTF.

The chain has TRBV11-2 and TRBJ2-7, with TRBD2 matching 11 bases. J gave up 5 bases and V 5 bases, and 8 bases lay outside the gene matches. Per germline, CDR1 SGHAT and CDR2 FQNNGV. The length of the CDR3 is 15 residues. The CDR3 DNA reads TGTGCCAGCAGCCCAGGACTAGCGGGTCTCGACGAGCAGTACTTC. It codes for CASSPGLAGLDEQYF.